The source of this TCR beta chain is a study of cytomegalovirus exposure and HLA in healthy donors. Looked up from germline, CDR1 is SQVTM and CDR2 is ANQGSEA. There are 13 residues in the CDR3. V was pared by 4 bases and J by 5 bases, with 4 bases of the junction left unmatched. 13 Jbeta primers and 60 Vbeta primers were used for the PCR. The protocol was immunoSEQ multiplex PCR, while the TCRdb copy is restricted to in-frame clones and leaves out a portion. The sample includes under 200,000 clones, approximately 78% of them seen just once. The chain uses TRBV29-1 and TRBJ2-7; 11 positions match TRBD2. The TCR sequence derives from a woman aged 18-29 years in good health and CMV-seronegative. Sequencing was carried out using PBMCs. The CDR3 bases are TGCAGCGTTGTTAGCGGGAGGGTGAACGAGCAGTACTTC. It translates to CSVVSGRVNEQYF.